The 18 T cell receptor beta chains in this list originate from one sample, sequenced in a study of cytomegalovirus exposure and HLA in healthy donors. Profiling relied on immunoSEQ multiplex PCR, and the TCRdb table lists in-frame clones only, not all of them. The table records approximately 260,000 clones, about 86% of them present only once. The sample was PBMCs. The receptors shown here come from a woman aged 25 to 39 in good health and CMV-seropositive.

The count of this clone is one. The chain employs TRBV29-1 and TRBJ2-7; D unclear. The CDR3 runs 14 residues. V was trimmed by 7 bases and J by 1 base, leaving 17 bases between them. Germline V gene data show CDR1 as SQVTM and CDR2 as ANQGSEA. The CDR3 loop is CSAIPYEESYEQYF. In DNA, the CDR3 is TGCAGCGCTATCCCCTACGAGGAGTCCTACGAGCAGTACTTC.

The V call is TRBV9, the J call TRBJ2-1, with D possibly matching TRBD2 (5 bases). CDR3 length: 15 residues. CDR1 SGDLS and CDR2 YYNGEE come from the germline V gene. V was shortened by 1 base and J by 2 bases, with 10 bases between the two germline ends. DNA of the CDR3: TGTGCCAGCAGCGTAATGGGAGAGACCTACAATGAGCAGTTCTTC. The encoded protein is CASSVMGETYNEQFF.

V gene TRBV2 combines with J gene TRBJ1-5; D gene uncertain. V was trimmed by 6 bases and J by 5 bases, leaving 11 bases between them. The CDR3 runs 13 residues. Germline CDR1 is SNHLY and CDR2 is FYNNEI. Here the CDR3 reads CASSNFGDQPQHF. CDR3 sequence (DNA): TGTGCCAGCAGCAATTTCGGGGATCAGCCCCAGCATTTT.

The rearrangement joins TRBV28 to TRBJ2-1, with 14 bases lining up with TRBD2. The germline CDR1 and CDR2 sequences are MDHEN and SYDVKM. CDR3 length: 14 residues. Trimming removed 3 bases from V and 9 bases from J; junction bases left unmatched: 1. The CDR3, as DNA: TGTGCCAGCAGTTTGGGACTAGCGGGAGTTGAGCAGTTCTTC. Protein sequence: CASSLGLAGVEQFF.

A single count supports this clone. The chain combines TRBV12-5 with TRBJ2-7; weak D call: TRBD1 (6 bases). There are 15 residues in the CDR3. CDR1 LGHNT and CDR2 FRNRAP come from the germline V gene. Trimming stripped 6 bases from V and 5 bases from J, with 20 bases between. The CDR3 is CASGKGDFRDDEQYF. The DNA for the CDR3 is TGTGCTAGTGGGAAGGGGGATTTCAGGGATGACGAGCAGTACTTC.

This clone appeared a single time. The chain combines TRBV9 with TRBJ2-7; D might be TRBD1 (5 bases). V gave up 4 bases and J gave up 4 bases, with 15 bases separating them. Germline lookup yields CDR1 SGDLS and CDR2 YYNGEE. The CDR3 is 14 amino acids. The CDR3 DNA sequence: TGTGCCAGCAGCATCGCAGGGATAGGGTACGAGCAGTACTTC. Protein product: CASSIAGIGYEQYF.

V gene TRBV6-6 combines with J gene TRBJ1-3, with D tentatively TRBD1 (6 bases). The CDR3 is 15 residues long. Germline CDR1 reads MNHNY; CDR2 reads SVGAGI (reference sequence). V lost 6 bases and J 0 bases, leaving 12 bases between the germline ends. The CDR3: CASSRDTRSGNTIYF. CDR3 bases: TGTGCCAGCAGCCGGGACACTCGCTCTGGAAACACCATATATTTT.

This rearrangement joins TRBV5-1 to TRBJ1-1; D is undetermined. The CDR3 runs 14 residues. Trimming took 1 base from V and 4 from J, leaving 11 bases between them. The germline CDR1 and CDR2 sequences are SGHRS and YFSETQ. The CDR3 DNA is TGCGCCAGCAGCTTGATTAATGCAGGCACTGAAGCTTTCTTT. It encodes CASSLINAGTEAFF.

The chain uses TRBV6-1 and TRBJ2-7; maybe TRBD2 (6 bases). Germline CDR1 MNHNS, CDR2 SASEGT. Trimming removed 5 bases at V and 2 bases at J, with 13 bases between. The CDR3 sequence is 14 residues long. CDR3 amino acids: CASSLPGLPYEQYF. For the CDR3, the DNA is TGTGCCAGCAGTTTGCCGGGACTCCCCTACGAGCAGTACTTC.

The gene calls are TRBV6-6 and TRBJ1-5; D gene unclear. The length of the CDR3 is 14 residues. CDR1 is MNHNY, CDR2 SVGAGI, per germline (reference sequence). V shed 7 bases and J shed 2 bases, with 12 bases lying between them. The CDR3 loop reads CASNELTGNQPQHF. In nucleotides, the CDR3 is TGTGCCAGCAATGAGCTAACGGGCAATCAGCCCCAGCATTTT.

The chain recombines TRBV5-1 with TRBJ1-1, with D unresolved. Germline-derived CDR1 and CDR2 are SGHRS and YFSETQ. V was cut by 1 base and J by 1 base, with 5 bases left in between. The CDR3 length is 13 residues. In DNA form, the CDR3 reads TGCGCCAGCAGCTTGCAGGAGAACACTGAAGCTTTCTTT. It is translated as CASSLQENTEAFF.

In its sample, this clone was seen once. V is TRBV29-1 and J is TRBJ1-4, with TRBD1 matching over 7 bases. This CDR3 comprises 13 residues. V lost 4 bases, J lost 7 bases, and 6 bases stayed unmatched. CDR1 is SQVTM and CDR2 is ANQGSEA in the germline V gene. In DNA, the CDR3 is TGCAGCGTTGTTGGGCAGGGGGTTGAAAAACTGTTTTTT. Translated: CSVVGQGVEKLFF.

The CDR3 nucleotides read TGTGCCAGCAGTTCCGGACTTATACCAGTTGAGCAGTACTTC. This translates into CASSSGLIPVEQYF. The chain recombines TRBV27 with TRBJ2-7; TRBD2 is a possible D gene (5 bases). V lost 4 bases, J lost 7 bases, and 17 bases lay in between. In germline, CDR1 is MNHEY, CDR2 SMNVEV (reference sequence). This CDR3 spans 14 amino acids.

Only one count was recorded for this clone. The chain uses TRBV29-1 and TRBJ2-7; 9 nucleotides align to TRBD2. V was pared by 4 bases and J by 2 bases, with 6 bases of the junction left unmatched. CDR1 SQVTM and CDR2 ANQGSEA come from the germline V gene. The CDR3 covers 14 residues. The CDR3 bases are TGCAGCGTTGTGCCTAGCGGGGCGACCTACGAGCAGTACTTC. Translation: CSVVPSGATYEQYF.

This clone has just a few counts. V is TRBV30 and J is TRBJ1-5; D possibly corresponds to TRBD1 (6 bases). Trimming cost V 3 bases and J 2 bases, with 14 bases left between them. Per the germline V gene, CDR1 is GTSNPN and CDR2 is SVGIG (reference sequence). This CDR3 region has 15 residues. In nucleotides, the CDR3 is TGTGCCTGGAGCGCCGACAGGTCGGGCAATCAGCCCCAGCATTTT. The encoded protein is CAWSADRSGNQPQHF.

The chain joins TRBV2 to TRBJ1-4; TRBD1 aligns across 7 bases. The CDR3 is 18 amino acids. The ends lost 7 bases at V and 0 bases at J; junction bases unmatched: 14. Germline-derived CDR1 and CDR2 are SNHLY and FYNNEI. The CDR3 protein is CASTWGAGGPATNEKLFF. The CDR3 DNA is TGTGCCAGCACTTGGGGTGCAGGGGGACCTGCAACTAATGAAAAACTGTTTTTT. The full variable domain, in which reference TRBV2 and TRBJ1-4 provide the parts outside the CDR3, is EPEVTQTPSHQVTQMGQEVILRCVPISNHLYFYWYRQILGQKVEFLVSFYNNEISEKSEIFDDQFSVERPDGSNFTLKIRSTKLEDSAMYFCASTWGAGGPATNEKLFFGSGTQLSVL.

The chain has TRBV15 and TRBJ2-1, with 10 bases that match TRBD2. The CDR3 has 15 residues. CDR1 is LNHNV, CDR2 YYDKDF, per germline (reference sequence). The V segment lost 5 bases and the J segment 7 bases; nucleotides outside the gene matches: 8. CDR3 nucleotide sequence: TGTGCCACCAGCGGGGGGACTAGCGAAACGAATGAGCAGTTCTTC. Translation gives CATSGGTSETNEQFF. Together with reference TRBV15 and TRBJ2-1, the CDR3 gives the full variable domain: DAMVIQNPRYQVTQFGKPVTLSCSQTLNHNVMYWYQQKSSQAPKLLFHYYDKDFNNEADTPDNFQSRRPNTSFCFLDIRSPGLGDTAMYLCATSGGTSETNEQFFGPGTRLTVL.

The V call is TRBV4-1, the J call TRBJ2-7; D unclear. The CDR3 is 19 residues long. CDR1 is MGHRA, CDR2 YSYEKL, per germline. V lost 2 bases and J lost 3, with 26 bases in between. The CDR3 region has the DNA TGCGCCAGCAGCCAAAGTTTTCGCCCCCCAGGCCAGAACAACTACGAGCAGTACTTC. Encoded protein: CASSQSFRPPGQNNYEQYF.